The sequence of this TCR beta chain was determined in a study of T-cell reconstitution after alpha-beta-depleted transplantation in children. TCRbeta library preparation incorporated unique molecular identifiers. Via MiXCR, TCRdb re-called the PCR reads, giving one row per CDR3 protein. The data show 150,000 to 250,000 distinct CDR3 sequences, 5% to 6.5% seen once. The CDR3 spans 17 residues. J lost 6 bases, V lost 4 bases, and 10 bases had no gene match. Germline V gene data show CDR1 as SGHTA and CDR2 as FQGTGA. This clonotype came up many times. Sequencing was performed on PBMCs, taken before TCRalphabeta/CD19-depleted stem cell transplant. The sequence derives from a girl under two years old with combined immunodeficiency, due to receive a stem cell transplant. This chain connects TRBV7-3 to TRBJ2-1, with TRBD2 matching over 12 bases. The CDR3 DNA follows: TGTGCCAGCAGCTCACTAGCGGGGGGCCCAGTGGGCAATGAGCAGTTCTTC. This sequence encodes CASSSLAGGPVGNEQFF.